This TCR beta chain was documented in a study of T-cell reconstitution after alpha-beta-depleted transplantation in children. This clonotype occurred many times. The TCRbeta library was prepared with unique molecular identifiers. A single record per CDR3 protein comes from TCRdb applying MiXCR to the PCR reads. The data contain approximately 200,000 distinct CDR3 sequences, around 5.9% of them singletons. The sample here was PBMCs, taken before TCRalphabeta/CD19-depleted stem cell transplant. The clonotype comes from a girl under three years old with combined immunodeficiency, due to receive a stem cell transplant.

Written as DNA, the CDR3 is TGCAGTGCTAGAGATTACGGGTTTACCCCTAGCACAGATACGCAGTATTTT. Translation gives CSARDYGFTPSTDTQYF. The chain is built from TRBV20-1 and TRBJ2-3; D is uncertain. The CDR3 is 17 amino acids. Germline V gene lookup returns CDR1 DFQATT and CDR2 SNEGSKA (reference sequence). Trimming removed 0 bases at V and 0 bases at J, with 16 bases between.